The 9 T cell receptor beta chains listed next were all sequenced from one sample in a study of synovial regulatory T cells in juvenile arthritis. Only in-frame clones appear in the TCRdb table, and some are missing; sequencing was by immunoSEQ multiplex PCR. In all, the sample yields 7,500 to 10,000 clones. The specimen was Treg cells from blood. Sample subset: remaining (HLA-DR-negative) circulating blood Treg cells. The source is a donor aged 2-30 years with juvenile idiopathic arthritis.

This chain uses TRBV7-2 with TRBJ2-7. In germline, CDR1 is SGHTA, CDR2 FQGNSA. CDR3 length: 14 amino acids. No DNA accompanies this entry. The CDR3 sequence is CASSRRGANWEQYF. The full variable domain, rest sourced from reference TRBV7-2 and TRBJ2-7, is GAGVSQSPSNKVTEKGKDVELRCDPISGHTALYWYRQSLGQGLEFLIYFQGNSAPDKSGLPSDRFSAERTGGSVSTLTIQRTQQEDSAVYLCASSRRGANWEQYFGPGTRLTVT.

Here the CDR3 reads CSGILGNTEAFF. The rearrangement links TRBV29-1 to TRBJ1-1. Looked up from germline, CDR1 is SQVTM and CDR2 is ANQGSEA. The CDR3 runs 12 residues. There is no recorded DNA.

The chain combines TRBV28 with TRBJ2-1. The germline V gene encodes CDR1 MDHEN and CDR2 SYDVKM. This CDR3 comprises 16 residues. A DNA sequence was not provided. CDR3 sequence: CASSLRKGGSNNEQFF.

The V call is TRBV10-3, the J call TRBJ2-7. CDR3 length: 15 amino acids. The DNA sequence is not available. Germline V gene sequence: CDR1 ENHRY, CDR2 SYGVKD. CDR3 region: CAIARTPHLAYEQYF.

This chain connects TRBV7-2 to TRBJ1-2; no DNA is available, so the TRBD1 call from TCRdb remains unchecked. The CDR3 runs to 15 residues. DNA is not recorded here. Germline V lookup: CDR1 SGHTA, CDR2 FQGNSA. CDR3: CASSLVDRGLRGYTF.

The CDR3 here is CASSALGLAGHEQYF. The chain combines TRBV6-1 with TRBJ2-7; without DNA, the TCRdb call of TRBD2 cannot be checked. CDR3 size: 15 residues. No DNA sequence is on record. Germline values: CDR1 MNHNS, CDR2 SASEGT.

The chain carries TRBV27 and TRBJ2-1; TCRdb designates TRBD2, a call that cannot be tested without DNA. The CDR3 runs 14 residues. This entry has no DNA. Per germline, CDR1 MNHEY and CDR2 SMNVEV (reference sequence). The CDR3: CASSFLAGGDEQFF.

V is TRBV4-1 and J is TRBJ2-7; as DNA is missing, the TRBD1 call by TCRdb cannot be tested. This CDR3 has 15 residues. No coding sequence is recorded. Germline V gives CDR1 MGHRA, CDR2 YSYEKL. The CDR3 is CASSQAIQGTYEQYF.

The J gene is TRBJ1-4, the V gene TRBV29-1; TCRdb indicates TRBD1, and absent DNA this call remains unverified. Germline CDR1 SQVTM, CDR2 ANQGSEA. The CDR3 extends over 13 amino acids. A DNA sequence was not provided. The CDR3: CSVEDRAREKLFF.